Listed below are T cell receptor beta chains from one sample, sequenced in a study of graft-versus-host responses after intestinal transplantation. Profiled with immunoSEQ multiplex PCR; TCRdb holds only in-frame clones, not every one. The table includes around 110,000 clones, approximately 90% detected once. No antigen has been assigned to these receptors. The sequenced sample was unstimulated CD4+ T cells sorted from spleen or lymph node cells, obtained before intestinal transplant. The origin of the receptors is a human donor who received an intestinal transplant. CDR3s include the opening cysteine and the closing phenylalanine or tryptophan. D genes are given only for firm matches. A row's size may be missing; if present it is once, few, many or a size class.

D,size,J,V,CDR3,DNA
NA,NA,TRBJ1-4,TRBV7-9,CASSLDTSANEKLFF,TGTGCCAGCAGCTTGGACACTTCCGCTAATGAAAAACTGTTTTTT
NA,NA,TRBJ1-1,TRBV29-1,CSVETGNTEAFF,TGCAGCGTTGAAACCGGGAACACTGAAGCTTTCTTT
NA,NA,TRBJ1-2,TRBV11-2,CASSPQGNYGYTF,TGTGCCAGCAGCCCCCAGGGGAACTATGGCTACACCTTC
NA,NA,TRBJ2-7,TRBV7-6,CASSLGVGGGTYEQYF,TGTGCCAGCAGCTTAGGGGTAGGTGGCGGCACCTACGAGCAGTACTTC
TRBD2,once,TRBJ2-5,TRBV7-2,CASASGGLYQETQYF,TGTGCCAGCGCTAGCGGGGGGCTTTACCAAGAGACCCAGTACTTC
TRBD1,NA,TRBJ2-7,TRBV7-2,CASSLGTGGREQYF,TGTGCCAGCAGCTTAGGGACAGGGGGCCGCGAGCAGTACTTC
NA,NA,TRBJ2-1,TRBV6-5,CASSYGGLAYNEQFF,TGTGCCAGCAGTTACGGGGGCCTCGCCTACAATGAGCAGTTCTTC
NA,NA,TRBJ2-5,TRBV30,CAWSRGAQETQYF,TGTGCCTGGAGTAGGGGTGCTCAAGAGACCCAGTACTTC
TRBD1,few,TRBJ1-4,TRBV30,CAVPGGQVNEKLFF,TGTGCCGTACCAGGAGGACAGGTCAATGAAAAACTGTTTTTT
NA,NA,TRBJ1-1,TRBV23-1,CASSQASLCEAFF,TGCGCCAGCAGTCAAGCGTCCCTTTGTGAAGCTTTCTTT
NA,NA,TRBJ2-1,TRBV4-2,CASSQEALGSGVFF,TGTGCCAGCAGCCAAGAGGCGTTGGGGAGCGGAGTGTTCTTC
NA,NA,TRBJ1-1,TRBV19,CASSIDQRGRTEAFF,TGTGCCAGTAGTATAGATCAACGGGGTAGGACTGAAGCTTTCTTT
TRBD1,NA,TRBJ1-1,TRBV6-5,CASSRDRAAEAFF,TGTGCCAGCAGTAGAGACAGGGCGGCTGAAGCTTTCTTT
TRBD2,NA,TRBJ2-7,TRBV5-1,CASRQVAGGYEQYF,TGCGCCAGCCGTCAGGTAGCGGGGGGTTACGAGCAGTACTTC
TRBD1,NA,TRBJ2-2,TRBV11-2,CASSQRTGVSVGELFF,TGTGCCAGCAGCCAAAGGACAGGGGTTTCCGTCGGGGAGCTGTTTTTT
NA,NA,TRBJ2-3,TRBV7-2,CASRDSTDTQYF,TGTGCCAGCAGGGACTCCACAGATACGCAGTATTTT
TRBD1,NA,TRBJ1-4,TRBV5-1,CASSLEGRGSNEKLFF,TGCGCCAGCAGCTTGGAGGGCAGGGGGTCAAATGAAAAACTGTTTTTT
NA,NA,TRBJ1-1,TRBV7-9,CASSLRAINTEAFF,TGTGCCAGCAGCTTAAGAGCAATCAACACTGAAGCTTTCTTT
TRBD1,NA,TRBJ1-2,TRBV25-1,CASYRQGRGYTF,TGTGCCAGCTACAGACAGGGAAGAGGCTACACCTTC
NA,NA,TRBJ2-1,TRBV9,CASSVDGISLNEQFF,TGTGCCAGCAGCGTAGACGGGATCAGCCTCAATGAGCAGTTCTTC
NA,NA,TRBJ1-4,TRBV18,CASSALLTGATNEKLFF,TGTGCCAGCTCAGCCCTCCTTACGGGGGCAACTAATGAAAAACTGTTTTTT
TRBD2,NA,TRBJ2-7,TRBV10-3,CAIRTSGSSYEQYF,TGTGCCATCAGGACTAGCGGGAGCTCCTACGAGCAGTACTTC
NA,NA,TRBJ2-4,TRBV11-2,CASSFRRETNIQYF,TGTGCCAGCAGCTTCAGGCGGGAAACTAACATTCAGTACTTC
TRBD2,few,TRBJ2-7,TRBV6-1,CASRDSSGRAYEQYF,TGTGCCAGCAGGGACTCTAGCGGGAGGGCCTACGAGCAGTACTTC
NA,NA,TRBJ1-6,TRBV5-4,CASSFLGQGIYNSPLHF,TGTGCCAGCAGCTTCCTCGGGCAGGGAATTTATAATTCACCCCTCCACTTT
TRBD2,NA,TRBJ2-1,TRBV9,CASSVVPSGRYNEQFF,TGTGCCAGCAGCGTAGTGCCCAGCGGGAGGTACAATGAGCAGTTCTTC
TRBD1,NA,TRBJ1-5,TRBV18,CASSPGTGSFQPQHF,TGTGCCAGCTCACCAGGGACAGGGAGTTTTCAGCCCCAGCATTTT
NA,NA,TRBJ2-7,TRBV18,CASSPGTHSYEQYF,TGTGCCAGCTCACCAGGGACACACTCCTACGAGCAGTACTTC
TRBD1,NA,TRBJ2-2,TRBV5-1,CASSYTGDTGELFF,TGCGCCAGCAGCTATACAGGGGACACCGGGGAGCTGTTTTTT
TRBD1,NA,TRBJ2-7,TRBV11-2,CASSLLTGTGGTEQYF,TGTGCCAGCAGCCTCCTGACCGGGACAGGGGGCACCGAGCAGTACTTC
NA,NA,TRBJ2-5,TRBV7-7,CASSFSGFETQYF,TGTGCCAGCAGCTTTAGTGGTTTTGAGACCCAGTACTTC
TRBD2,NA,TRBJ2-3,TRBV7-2,CASSLVPGGRADTQYF,TGTGCCAGCAGCTTAGTCCCCGGGGGGAGGGCAGATACGCAGTATTTT
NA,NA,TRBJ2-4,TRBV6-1,CASSEVRTQGNIQYF,TGTGCCAGCAGTGAAGTACGGACCCAGGGAAACATTCAGTACTTC
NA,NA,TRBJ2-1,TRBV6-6,CASTSAGRNEQFF,TGTGCCAGCACGTCGGCAGGGCGGAATGAGCAGTTCTTC
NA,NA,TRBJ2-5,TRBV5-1,CASSRRQVQETQYF,TGCGCCAGCAGCAGACGACAGGTGCAAGAGACCCAGTACTTC
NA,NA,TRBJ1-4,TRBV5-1,CASSRGGSEKLFF,TGCGCCAGCAGCCGGGGGGGGAGTGAAAAACTGTTTTTT
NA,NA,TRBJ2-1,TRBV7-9,CASSLEIRSEQFF,TGTGCCAGCAGCTTAGAGATTAGGAGTGAGCAGTTCTTC
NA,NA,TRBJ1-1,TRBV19,CASSIAINTEAFF,TGTGCCAGTAGTATAGCTATCAACACTGAAGCTTTCTTT
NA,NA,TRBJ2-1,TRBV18,CASSPQAGRFYNEQFF,TGTGCCAGCTCACCACAGGCAGGGAGGTTCTACAATGAGCAGTTCTTC
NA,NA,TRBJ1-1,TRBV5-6,CASSAKLTRDMNTEAFF,TGTGCCAGCAGCGCGAAGTTGACGAGAGACATGAACACTGAAGCTTTCTTT
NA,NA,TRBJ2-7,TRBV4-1,CASSQDQYAQYF,TGCGCCAGCAGCCAAGATCAGTACGCGCAGTACTTC
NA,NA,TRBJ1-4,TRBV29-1,CSVLGVNEKLFF,TGCAGCGTCCTAGGCGTTAATGAAAAACTGTTTTTT
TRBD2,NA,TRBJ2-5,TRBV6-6,CASSYSGLGTQETQYF,TGTGCCAGCAGTTACTCGGGACTAGGTACCCAAGAGACCCAGTACTTC
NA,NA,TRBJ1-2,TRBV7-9,CASSARDSNINYGYTF,TGTGCCAGCAGCGCTCGGGACTCAAATATTAACTATGGCTACACCTTC
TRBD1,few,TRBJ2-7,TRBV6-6,CASSYGTGGYEQYF,TGTGCCAGCAGTTACGGGACAGGGGGCTACGAGCAGTACTTC
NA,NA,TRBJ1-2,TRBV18,CASSPQYLDSYGYTF,TGTGCCAGCTCACCACAGTACCTGGACAGCTATGGCTACACCTTC
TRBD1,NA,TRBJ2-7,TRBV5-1,CASSTWTGDYEQYF,TGCGCCAGCAGCACCTGGACAGGCGACTACGAGCAGTACTTC
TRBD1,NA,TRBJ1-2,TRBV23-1,CASNPRQGAIGYTF,TGCGCCAGCAATCCCCGACAGGGGGCGATCGGCTACACCTTC
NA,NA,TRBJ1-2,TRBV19,CASSITSYGYTF,TGTGCCAGTAGTATTACTAGCTATGGCTACACCTTC
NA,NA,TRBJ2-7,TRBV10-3,CAISWDTAYEQYF,TGTGCCATCAGTTGGGACACCGCCTACGAGCAGTACTTC
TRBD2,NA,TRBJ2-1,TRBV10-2,CASSESGRGVIGEQFF,TGCGCCAGCAGTGAGTCGGGGAGGGGCGTCATCGGTGAGCAGTTCTTC
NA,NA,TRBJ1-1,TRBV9,CASSVVPGGDGAEAFF,TGTGCCAGCAGCGTAGTTCCGGGGGGCGATGGGGCTGAAGCTTTCTTT
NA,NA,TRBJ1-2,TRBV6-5,CASSYSPDSYGYTF,TGTGCCAGCAGTTACTCGCCCGACAGTTATGGCTACACCTTC
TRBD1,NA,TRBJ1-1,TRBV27,CASSLLGTVNTEAFF,TGTGCCAGCAGTCTACTCGGGACAGTGAACACTGAAGCTTTCTTT
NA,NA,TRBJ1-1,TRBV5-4,CASSPGMGTEAFF,TGTGCCAGCAGTCCAGGGATGGGGACTGAAGCTTTCTTT
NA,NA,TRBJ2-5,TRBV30,CAWSSTVETQYF,TGTGCCTGGAGTTCCACAGTCGAGACCCAGTACTTC
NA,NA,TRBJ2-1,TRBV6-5,CASSYLLTGGDEQFF,TGTGCCAGCAGTTACCTGCTGACGGGGGGCGATGAGCAGTTCTTC
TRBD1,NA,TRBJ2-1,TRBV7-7,CASSPDRAGWQFF,TGTGCCAGCAGCCCGGACAGGGCGGGGTGGCAGTTCTTC
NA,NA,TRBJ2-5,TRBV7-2,CASSLGAVGRETQYF,TGTGCCAGCAGCTTAGGAGCGGTCGGGAGAGAGACCCAGTACTTC